This TCR beta chain was identified in a study of cytomegalovirus exposure and HLA in healthy donors. PCR used 60 Vbeta primers and 13 Jbeta primers. Assay: immunoSEQ multiplex PCR; the TCRdb copy retains only in-frame clones and omits some. This sample yields over 55,000 clones, of which about four fifths are seen a single time; approximately 4.3% belongs to the top ten. The germline V gene has CDR1 GTSNPN and CDR2 SVGIG (reference sequence). The V end lost 1 base, the J end lost 3 bases, and 13 bases lay between the germline ends. The CDR3 runs to 14 residues. The sequence came from a woman aged 25-40 years in good health and CMV-seronegative. Specimen: PBMCs. The chain uses TRBV30 and TRBJ2-7, with D tentatively TRBD2 (6 bases). The DNA of the CDR3 is TGTGCCTGGAGTGCCACGGGACTCGGCTACGAGCAGTACTTC. Amino acid sequence: CAWSATGLGYEQYF.